A selection of T cell receptor beta chains follows, all from one sample in a study of siplizumab effects on memory and regulatory T cells. Clones were read by immunoSEQ multiplex PCR, and TCRdb kept only the in-frame ones, dropping some. The sample records around 95,000 clones, around 93% being singletons. Material for sequencing was non-Treg CD4+ T cells sorted from blood. The source is a human donor in good health. Each CDR3 is given with its conserved first and last residue. A D gene is named only where the DNA matches it firmly. The size of a clone is reported for some rows only, either as once, few or many, or as a class for expanded clones.

size	J	V	D	CDR3	DNA
NA	TRBJ1-2	TRBV14	TRBD1	CASSPYRDRLYYGYTF	TGTGCCAGCAGCCCTTATCGGGACAGGCTTTACTATGGCTACACCTTC
NA	TRBJ2-1	TRBV11-2	TRBD2	CASSLEPSGGSEQFF	TGTGCCAGCAGCTTAGAGCCTAGCGGGGGATCTGAGCAGTTCTTC
NA	TRBJ1-4	TRBV18	NA	CASSLSRATNEKLFF	TGTGCCAGCTCACTTAGTCGGGCAACTAATGAAAAACTGTTTTTT
NA	TRBJ1-3	TRBV5-1	NA	CASSLAGSSGNTIYF	TGCGCCAGCAGCTTGGCCGGGAGCTCTGGAAACACCATATATTTT
NA	TRBJ1-2	TRBV18	TRBD1	CASSPPAGGAYGYTF	TGTGCCAGCTCACCACCGGCAGGGGGCGCTTATGGCTACACCTTC
NA	TRBJ2-1	TRBV19	TRBD2	CASGTSGSSNEQFF	TGTGCCAGTGGCACTAGCGGGAGTAGTAATGAGCAGTTCTTC
NA	TRBJ2-1	TRBV19	TRBD1	CASSARGPYNEQFF	TGTGCCAGTAGTGCAAGGGGGCCCTACAATGAGCAGTTCTTC
once	TRBJ2-3	TRBV7-9	NA	CASSLALAVDTQYF	TGTGCCAGCAGCTTAGCTCTTGCAGTTGATACGCAGTATTTT
NA	TRBJ1-1	TRBV5-4	NA	CASSFGQMNTEAFF	TGTGCCAGCAGCTTTGGACAGATGAACACTGAAGCTTTCTTT
few	TRBJ1-2	TRBV7-9	NA	CASSLVEGVGSGYTF	TGTGCCAGCAGCTTAGTTGAGGGTGTGGGCTCTGGCTACACCTTC
NA	TRBJ2-3	TRBV5-6	TRBD2	CASSFGSGTDTQYF	TGTGCCAGCAGCTTTGGTAGCGGGACAGATACGCAGTATTTT
NA	TRBJ1-2	TRBV5-6	NA	CASRTDGGEYGYTF	TGTGCCAGCAGGACCGACGGGGGGGAATATGGCTACACCTTC
NA	TRBJ2-5	TRBV21-1	NA	CASSKGRLAETQYF	TGTGCCAGCAGCAAAGGACGGTTGGCGGAGACCCAGTACTTC
NA	TRBJ2-1	TRBV2	TRBD2	CASRRGRLKAGGNEQFF	TGTGCCAGCAGACGCGGACGGCTAAAAGCGGGAGGCAATGAGCAGTTCTTC
NA	TRBJ2-7	TRBV11-2	TRBD1	CASSLEGTGKQYF	TGTGCCAGCAGCTTAGAGGGGACAGGTAAACAGTACTTC
NA	TRBJ2-5	TRBV11-3	TRBD1	CASSSTGTGGETQYF	TGTGCCAGCAGCTCCACCGGGACAGGGGGAGAGACCCAGTACTTC
NA	TRBJ2-1	TRBV25-1	NA	CASSGRGAGEQFF	TGTGCCAGCAGCGGCCGAGGGGCGGGTGAGCAGTTCTTC
NA	TRBJ1-2	TRBV2	NA	CASSIEISGYTF	TGTGCCAGCAGTATAGAGATCTCTGGCTACACCTTC
NA	TRBJ2-7	TRBV10-1	NA	CASRNGLLWEQYF	TGCGCCAGCAGAAACGGACTACTTTGGGAGCAGTACTTC
NA	TRBJ2-2	TRBV11-3	NA	CASSLASANTGELFF	TGTGCCAGCAGCTTAGCGTCCGCGAACACCGGGGAGCTGTTTTTT
NA	TRBJ1-2	TRBV28	NA	CASLRPPGYGYTF	TGTGCCAGCCTCCGTCCCCCGGGCTATGGCTACACCTTC
NA	TRBJ2-2	TRBV10-3	TRBD1	CAISIGTGGTGELFF	TGTGCCATCAGCATCGGGACAGGGGGCACCGGGGAGCTGTTTTTT